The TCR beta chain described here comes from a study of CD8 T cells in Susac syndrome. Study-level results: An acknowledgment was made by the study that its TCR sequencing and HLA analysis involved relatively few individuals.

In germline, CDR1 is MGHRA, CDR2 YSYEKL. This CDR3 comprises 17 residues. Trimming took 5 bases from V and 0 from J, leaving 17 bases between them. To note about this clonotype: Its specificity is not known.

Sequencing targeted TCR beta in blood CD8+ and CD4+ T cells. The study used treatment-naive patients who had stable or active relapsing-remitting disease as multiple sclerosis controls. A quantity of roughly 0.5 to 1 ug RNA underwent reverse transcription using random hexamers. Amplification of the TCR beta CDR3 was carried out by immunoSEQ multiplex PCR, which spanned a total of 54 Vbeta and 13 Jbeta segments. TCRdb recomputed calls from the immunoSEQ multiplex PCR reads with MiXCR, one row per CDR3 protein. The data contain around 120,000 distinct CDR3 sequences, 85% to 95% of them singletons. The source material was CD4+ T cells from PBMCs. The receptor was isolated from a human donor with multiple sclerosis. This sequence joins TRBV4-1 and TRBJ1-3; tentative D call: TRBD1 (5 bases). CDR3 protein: CASSGTERQFSGNTIYF. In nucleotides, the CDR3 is TGCGCCAGCAGCGGCACTGAGAGACAGTTCTCTGGAAACACCATATATTTT.